The clone carrying this TCR beta chain was seen a few times. This sample stems from a study of blood T cell repertoires in COVID-19. Produced via immunoSEQ multiplex PCR; TCRdb's table is partial and in-frame only. The profile shows 190,000 or so clones, around four fifths of them singletons. Per germline, CDR1 MGHDK and CDR2 SYGVNS. The CDR3 has 14 residues. V was trimmed by 6 bases and J by 8 bases, leaving 19 bases between them. This receptor was identified in a man aged 60 to 75 with COVID-19, enrolled during active disease. Sequencing was carried out using peripheral blood. The chain couples TRBV25-1 to TRBJ1-1; D call uncertain. The CDR3 DNA follows: TGTGCCAGCAGATCGTTCGGTACGTATTCCGAAGCTTTCTTT. Translation: CASRSFGTYSEAFF.